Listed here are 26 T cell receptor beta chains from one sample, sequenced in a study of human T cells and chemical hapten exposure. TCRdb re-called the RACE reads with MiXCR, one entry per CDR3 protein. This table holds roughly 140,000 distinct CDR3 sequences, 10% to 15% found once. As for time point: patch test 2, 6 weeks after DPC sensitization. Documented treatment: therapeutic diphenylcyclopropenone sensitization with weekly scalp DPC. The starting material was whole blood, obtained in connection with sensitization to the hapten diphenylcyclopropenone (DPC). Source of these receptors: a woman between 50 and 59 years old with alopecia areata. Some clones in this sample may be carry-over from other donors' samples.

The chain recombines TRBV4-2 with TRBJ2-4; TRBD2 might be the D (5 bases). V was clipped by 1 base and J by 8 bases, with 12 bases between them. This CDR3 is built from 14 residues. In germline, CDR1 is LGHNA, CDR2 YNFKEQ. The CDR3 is CASSQGRYGDIQYF. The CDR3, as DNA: TGTGCCAGCAGCCAAGGACGATACGGGGACATTCAGTACTTC.

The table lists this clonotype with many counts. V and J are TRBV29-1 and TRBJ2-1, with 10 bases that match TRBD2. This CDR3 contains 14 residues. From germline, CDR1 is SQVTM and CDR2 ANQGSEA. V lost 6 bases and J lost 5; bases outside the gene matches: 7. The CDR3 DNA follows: TGCAGCGTACGGACTAGCGGAGTGAACAATGAGCAGTTCTTC. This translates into CSVRTSGVNNEQFF.

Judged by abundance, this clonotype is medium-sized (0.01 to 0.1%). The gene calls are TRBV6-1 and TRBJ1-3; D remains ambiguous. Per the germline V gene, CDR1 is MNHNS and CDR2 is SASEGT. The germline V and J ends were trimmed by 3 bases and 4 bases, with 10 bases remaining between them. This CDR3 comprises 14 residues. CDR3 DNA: TGTGCCAGCAGTGATGGGGTCTCCGGAAACACCATATATTTT. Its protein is CASSDGVSGNTIYF.

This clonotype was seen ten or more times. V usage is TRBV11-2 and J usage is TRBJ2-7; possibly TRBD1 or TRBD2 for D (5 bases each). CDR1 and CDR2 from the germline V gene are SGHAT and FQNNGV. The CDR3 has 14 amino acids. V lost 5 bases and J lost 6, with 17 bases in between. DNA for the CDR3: TGTGCCAGCAGCCGCTCCGCAGGGACGGGCGAGCAGTACTTC. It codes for CASSRSAGTGEQYF. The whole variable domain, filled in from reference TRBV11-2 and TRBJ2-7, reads EAGVAQSPRYKIIEKRQSVAFWCNPISGHATLYWYQQILGQGPKLLIQFQNNGVVDDSQLPKDRFSAERLKGVDSTLKIQPAKLEDSAVYLCASSRSAGTGEQYFGPGTRLTVT.

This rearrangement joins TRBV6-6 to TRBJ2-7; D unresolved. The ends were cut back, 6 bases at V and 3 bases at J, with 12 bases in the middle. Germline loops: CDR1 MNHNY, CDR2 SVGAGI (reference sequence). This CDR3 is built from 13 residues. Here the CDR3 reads CASSPTKHYEQYF. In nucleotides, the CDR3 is TGTGCCAGCAGCCCAACGAAGCACTACGAGCAGTACTTC.

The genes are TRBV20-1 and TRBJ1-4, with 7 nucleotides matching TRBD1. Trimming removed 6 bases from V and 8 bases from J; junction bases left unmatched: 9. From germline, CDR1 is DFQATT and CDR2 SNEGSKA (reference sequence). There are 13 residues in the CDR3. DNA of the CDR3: TGCAGTGCCCAGGGGGGGTCGGGGGAAAAACTGTTTTTT. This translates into CSAQGGSGEKLFF.

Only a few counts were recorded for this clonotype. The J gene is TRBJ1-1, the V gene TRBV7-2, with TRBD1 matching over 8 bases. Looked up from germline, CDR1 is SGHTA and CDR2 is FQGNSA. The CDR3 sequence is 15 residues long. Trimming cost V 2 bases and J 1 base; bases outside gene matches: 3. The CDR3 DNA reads TGTGCCAGCAGCTTAATGGACAGGGCGAACACTGAAGCTTTCTTT. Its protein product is CASSLMDRANTEAFF.

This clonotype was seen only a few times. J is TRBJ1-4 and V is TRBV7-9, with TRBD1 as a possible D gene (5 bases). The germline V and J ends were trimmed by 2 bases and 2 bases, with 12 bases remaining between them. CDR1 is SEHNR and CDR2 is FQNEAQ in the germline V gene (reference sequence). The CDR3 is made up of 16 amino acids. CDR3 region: CASSLRKGRTNEKLFF. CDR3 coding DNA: TGTGCCAGCAGCTTACGGAAGGGACGGACTAATGAAAAACTGTTTTTT. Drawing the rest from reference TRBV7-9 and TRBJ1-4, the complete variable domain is DTGVSQNPRHKITKRGQNVTFRCDPISEHNRLYWYRQTLGQGPEFLTYFQNEAQLEKSRLLSDRFSAERPKGSFSTLEIQRTEQGDSAMYLCASSLRKGRTNEKLFFGSGTQLSVL.

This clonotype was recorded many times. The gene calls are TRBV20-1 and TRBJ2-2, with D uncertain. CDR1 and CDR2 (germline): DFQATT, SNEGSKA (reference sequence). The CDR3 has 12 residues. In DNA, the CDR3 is TGCAGCGTTTTTGGGAACACCGGGGAGCTGTTTTTT. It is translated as CSVFGNTGELFF.

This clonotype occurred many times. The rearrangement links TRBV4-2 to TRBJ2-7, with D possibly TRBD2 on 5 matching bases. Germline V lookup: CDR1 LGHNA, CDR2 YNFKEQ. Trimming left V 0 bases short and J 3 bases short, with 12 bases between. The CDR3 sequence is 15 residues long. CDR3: CASSQDARELYEQYF. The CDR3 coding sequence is TGTGCCAGCAGCCAAGATGCAAGGGAGCTCTACGAGCAGTACTTC.

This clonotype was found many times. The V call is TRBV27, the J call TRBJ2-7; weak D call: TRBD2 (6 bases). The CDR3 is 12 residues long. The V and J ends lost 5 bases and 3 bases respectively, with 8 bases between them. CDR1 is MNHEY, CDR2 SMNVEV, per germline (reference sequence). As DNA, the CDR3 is TGTGCCAGCAGTCGGAGGGGCTACGAGCAGTACTTC. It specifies CASSRRGYEQYF.

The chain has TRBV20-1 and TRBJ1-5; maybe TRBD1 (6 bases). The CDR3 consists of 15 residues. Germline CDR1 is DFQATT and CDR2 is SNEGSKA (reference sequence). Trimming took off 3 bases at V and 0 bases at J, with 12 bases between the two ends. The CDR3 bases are TGCAGTGCTAGGCAGGGGAGCTATAGCAATCAGCCCCAGCATTTT. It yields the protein CSARQGSYSNQPQHF.

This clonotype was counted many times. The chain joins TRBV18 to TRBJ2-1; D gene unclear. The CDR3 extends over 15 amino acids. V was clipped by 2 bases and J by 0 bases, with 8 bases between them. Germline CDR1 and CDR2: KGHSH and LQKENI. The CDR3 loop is CASSPTAGSYNEQFF. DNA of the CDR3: TGTGCCAGCTCACCAACGGCAGGCTCCTACAATGAGCAGTTCTTC.

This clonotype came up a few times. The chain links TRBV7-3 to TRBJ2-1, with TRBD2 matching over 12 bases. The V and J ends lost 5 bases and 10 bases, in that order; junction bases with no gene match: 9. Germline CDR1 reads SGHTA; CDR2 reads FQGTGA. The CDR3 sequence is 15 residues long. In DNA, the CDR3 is TGTGCCAGCAGCCCCCAGCTAGCGGGAGGGCACGAGCAGTTCTTC. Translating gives CASSPQLAGGHEQFF.

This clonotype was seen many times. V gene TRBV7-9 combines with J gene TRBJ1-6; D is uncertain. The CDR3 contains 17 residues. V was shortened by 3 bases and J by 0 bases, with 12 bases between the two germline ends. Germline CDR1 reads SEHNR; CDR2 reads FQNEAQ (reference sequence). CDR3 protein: CASSFSFRASYNSPLHF. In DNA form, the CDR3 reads TGTGCCAGCAGCTTTTCCTTCCGGGCCTCCTATAATTCACCCCTCCACTTT. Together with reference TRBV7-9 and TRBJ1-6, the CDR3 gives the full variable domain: DTGVSQNPRHKITKRGQNVTFRCDPISEHNRLYWYRQTLGQGPEFLTYFQNEAQLEKSRLLSDRFSAERPKGSFSTLEIQRTEQGDSAMYLCASSFSFRASYNSPLHFGNGTRLTVT.

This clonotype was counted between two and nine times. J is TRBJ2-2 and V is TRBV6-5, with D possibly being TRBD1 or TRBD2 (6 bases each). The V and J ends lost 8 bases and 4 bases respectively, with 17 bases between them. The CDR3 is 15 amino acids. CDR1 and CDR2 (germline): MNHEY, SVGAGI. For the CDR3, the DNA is TGTGCCAGCCGGGGGCGTACCTGGGGCACCGGGGAGCTGTTTTTT. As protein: CASRGRTWGTGELFF.

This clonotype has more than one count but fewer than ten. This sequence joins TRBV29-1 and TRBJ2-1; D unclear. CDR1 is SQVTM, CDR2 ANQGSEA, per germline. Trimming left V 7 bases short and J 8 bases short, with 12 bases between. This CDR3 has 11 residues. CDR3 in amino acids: CSGAPGYEQFF. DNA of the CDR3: TGCAGCGGCGCCCCTGGCTATGAGCAGTTCTTC.

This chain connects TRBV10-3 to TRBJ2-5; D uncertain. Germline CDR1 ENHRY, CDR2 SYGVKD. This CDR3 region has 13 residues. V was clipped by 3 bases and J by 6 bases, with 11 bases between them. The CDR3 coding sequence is TGTGCCATCAGTGATGGGGAAGGAAAGACCCAGTACTTC. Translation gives CAISDGEGKTQYF.

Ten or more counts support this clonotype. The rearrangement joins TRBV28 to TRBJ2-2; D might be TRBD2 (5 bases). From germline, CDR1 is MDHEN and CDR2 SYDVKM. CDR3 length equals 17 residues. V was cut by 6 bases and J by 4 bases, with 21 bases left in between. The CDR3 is CASSPPEANARTGELFF. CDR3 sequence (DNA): TGTGCCAGCAGCCCCCCGGAGGCCAACGCTCGCACCGGGGAGCTGTTTTTT.

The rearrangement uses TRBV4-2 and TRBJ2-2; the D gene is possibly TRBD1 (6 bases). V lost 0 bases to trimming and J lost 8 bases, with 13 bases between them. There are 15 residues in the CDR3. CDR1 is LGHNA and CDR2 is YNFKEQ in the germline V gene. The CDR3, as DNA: TGTGCCAGCAGCCAAGATCCCGACAGGAGAGGGGAGCTGTTTTTT. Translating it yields CASSQDPDRRGELFF.

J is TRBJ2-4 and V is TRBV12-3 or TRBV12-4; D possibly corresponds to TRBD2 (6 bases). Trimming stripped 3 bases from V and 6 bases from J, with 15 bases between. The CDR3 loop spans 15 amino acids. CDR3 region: CASSLEGRWGNIQYF. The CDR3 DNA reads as TGTGCCAGCAGTTTGGAGGGAAGGTGGGGAAACATTCAGTACTTC.

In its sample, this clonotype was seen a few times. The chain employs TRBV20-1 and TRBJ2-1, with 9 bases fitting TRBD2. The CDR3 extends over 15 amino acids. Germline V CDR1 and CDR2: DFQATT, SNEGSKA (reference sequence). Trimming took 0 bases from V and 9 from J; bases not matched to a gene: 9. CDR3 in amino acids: CSARDGGGLATEQFF. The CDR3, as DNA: TGCAGTGCTAGAGATGGTGGGGGACTAGCAACTGAGCAGTTCTTC.

CDR3 DNA sequence: TGCGCCAGCAGGGCGTCTACGGGATTCGAGGAAAAACTGTTTTTT. It is translated as CASRASTGFEEKLFF. The V call is TRBV5-1, the J call TRBJ1-4; D uncertain. CDR3 length equals 15 residues. V dropped 5 bases and J dropped 8 bases, with 19 bases sitting between them. The V gene's germline CDR1 is SGHRS and CDR2 YFSETQ.

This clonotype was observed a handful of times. The CDR3: CASSRPAKNIQYF. The CDR3 DNA reads as TGTGCCAGCAGCCGACCGGCCAAAAACATTCAGTACTTC. This chain connects TRBV6-5 to TRBJ2-4; D not resolved. With 6 bases removed from V and 1 base from J, the gap between germline ends came to 7 bases. The germline CDR1 and CDR2 sequences are MNHEY and SVGAGI. CDR3 length: 13 amino acids.

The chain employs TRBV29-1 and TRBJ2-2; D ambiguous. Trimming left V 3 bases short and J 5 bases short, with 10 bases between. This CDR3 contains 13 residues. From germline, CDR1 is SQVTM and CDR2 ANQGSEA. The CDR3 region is CSVDSRKTGELFF. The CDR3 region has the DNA TGCAGCGTTGACTCTCGAAAGACCGGGGAGCTGTTTTTT.

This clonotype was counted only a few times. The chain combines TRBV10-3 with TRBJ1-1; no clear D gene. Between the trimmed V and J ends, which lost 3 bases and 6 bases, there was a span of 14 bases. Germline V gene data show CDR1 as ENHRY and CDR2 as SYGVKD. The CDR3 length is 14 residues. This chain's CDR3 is CAISDPGLLAEAFF. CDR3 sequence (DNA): TGTGCCATCAGTGACCCCGGGTTGCTTGCTGAAGCTTTCTTT.